A single sample gave rise to the 12 T cell receptor beta chains below, sequenced in a study of graft-versus-host responses after intestinal transplantation. Repertoires were generated with immunoSEQ multiplex PCR, while TCRdb's copy carries only in-frame clones and drops some. The repertoire includes 8,000 to 10,000 clones, 27% of them detected once, and about 5% sits in the top ten. Stimulators, approximately 200,000 irradiated and violet-dye-labeled cells, were plated with approximately 200,000 CFSE-labeled responder cells. The starting material was alloreactive CD8+ T cells from a mixed lymphocyte reaction culture, obtained before transplantation. Specified subset: CFSE-low proliferating T cells sorted from approximately six-day pre-transplant mixed lymphocyte reaction (GvH or HvG direction). Every receptor here comes from a human patient who was an organ donor for intestinal transplantation.

This clone is judged medium-sized (0.01 to 0.1%). V is TRBV23-1 and J is TRBJ2-7; tentative D call: TRBD2 (6 bases). TRBV23-1 is known as an ORF, though its function is uncertain. CDR3 length: 17 amino acids. V lost 0 bases, J lost 0 bases, and 15 bases lay in between. The CDR3 protein is CASSQSLGTPNSYEQYF. CDR3 sequence (DNA): TGCGCCAGCAGTCAATCGTTGGGGACTCCTAACTCCTACGAGCAGTACTTC.

This clone showed up just once. The junction departs from the called germline gene at one end, perhaps through a read error. The chain is built from TRBV5-1 and TRBJ2-7; the D is unclear. The V gene's germline CDR1 is SGHRS and CDR2 YFSETQ. The CDR3 sequence is 11 residues long. Here the CDR3 reads CASSHSYEQYF. For the CDR3, the DNA is TGTGCCAGCAGCCACTCCTACGAGCAGTACTTC.

The J gene is TRBJ2-5, the V gene TRBV11-3; the D is unclear. With 0 bases removed from V and 3 bases from J, the gap between germline ends came to 5 bases. Germline values: CDR1 SGHNT, CDR2 YENEEA. The CDR3 is made up of 13 amino acids. CDR3: CASSLDGEETQYF. The CDR3 nucleotides are TGTGCCAGCAGCTTAGATGGAGAAGAGACCCAGTACTTC.

This clone was picked up a small number of times. In the same sample, other DNA sequences code for this CDR3. The J gene is TRBJ1-6, the V gene TRBV7-9; 8 bases fit TRBD1. Germline-derived CDR1 and CDR2 are SEHNR and FQNEAQ (reference sequence). The CDR3 totals 16 residues. The V segment lost 0 bases and the J segment 3 bases; nucleotides outside the gene matches: 1. The CDR3 loop is CASSLAGQDYNSPLHF. Written as DNA, the CDR3 is TGTGCCAGCAGCTTAGCGGGACAGGACTATAATTCACCCCTCCACTTT.

The chain couples TRBV7-8 to TRBJ2-1; 8 bases map to TRBD2. With 4 bases clipped from V and 5 bases from J, the junction kept 10 bases outside the gene matches. The CDR3 totals 16 residues. CDR1 SGHVS and CDR2 FQNEAQ come from the germline V gene. The CDR3 DNA sequence: TGTGCCAGCAGCTACCAGACTAGCGCGCCTAACAATGAGCAGTTCTTC. Amino acids: CASSYQTSAPNNEQFF. The complete variable domain, with remaining parts taken from reference TRBV7-8 and TRBJ2-1, reads GAGVSQSPRYKVAKRGQDVALRCDPISGHVSLFWYQQALGQGPEFLTYFQNEAQLDKSGLPSDRFFAERPEGSVSTLKIQRTQQEDSAVYLCASSYQTSAPNNEQFFGPGTRLTVL.

This clone was observed a few times. The chain has TRBV10-1 and TRBJ2-3; no clear D gene. The CDR3 covers 14 residues. Germline CDR1 reads WNHNN; CDR2 reads SYGVQD (reference sequence). The V gene lost 5 bases and the J gene lost 6 bases, with 15 bases spanning the gap. CDR3 in amino acids: CASSPVRTMDTQYF. DNA of the CDR3: TGCGCCAGCAGTCCCGTGCGGACGATGGATACGCAGTATTTT.

This clone has more than one count but fewer than ten. V is TRBV6-5 and J is TRBJ2-2; no clear D gene. The length of the CDR3 is 13 residues. V lost 5 bases and J lost 7, with 11 bases in between. The germline CDR1 and CDR2 sequences are MNHEY and SVGAGI. CDR3 protein: CASSEMGNGELFF. The CDR3 DNA is TGTGCCAGCAGTGAAATGGGGAACGGGGAGCTGTTTTTT.

This sequence joins TRBV5-8 and TRBJ2-5, with D perhaps assigned TRBD1 or TRBD2 (5 bases each). The V and J ends lost 0 bases and 9 bases respectively, with 18 bases between them. The CDR3 runs 15 residues. Germline assignment: CDR1 SGHTS and CDR2 YDEGEE. CDR3: CASSLVGDAINPQYF. CDR3 in DNA: TGTGCCAGCAGCTTGGTGGGGGACGCCATCAACCCCCAGTACTTC.

There are a few counts of this clone. The genes are TRBV27 and TRBJ2-1; D is undetermined. Deletions cut 0 bases from V and 5 bases from J, with 5 bases between. The CDR3 is 13 residues long. Germline V gene lookup returns CDR1 MNHEY and CDR2 SMNVEV (reference sequence). The CDR3 spells CASSLSENNEQFF. CDR3 coding DNA: TGTGCCAGCAGTTTATCGGAGAACAATGAGCAGTTCTTC.

V usage is TRBV11-3 and J usage is TRBJ1-3, with 7 bases that match TRBD1. The junction had 16 bases not matched to a gene; V was cut back by 5 bases and J by 0 bases. Germline loops: CDR1 SGHNT, CDR2 YENEEA. The CDR3 totals 19 residues. The CDR3 nucleotides are TGTGCCAGCAGCCCCGGAAACAGGGGAAGGGTCAGCTCTGGAAACACCATATATTTT. Amino acids: CASSPGNRGRVSSGNTIYF. Looking up the rest from reference TRBV11-3 and TRBJ1-3 gives the full variable domain: EAGVVQSPRYKIIEKKQPVAFWCNPISGHNTLYWYLQNLGQGPELLIRYENEEAVDDSQLPKDRFSAERLKGVDSTLKIQPAELGDSAVYLCASSPGNRGRVSSGNTIYFGEGSWLTVV.

By its share, this clone is medium-sized (0.01 to 0.1%). The V gene is TRBV7-9, the J gene TRBJ2-7; D gene unclear. The CDR3 is 13 amino acids. Trimming took off 5 bases at V and 1 base at J, with 9 bases between the two ends. The germline V gene has CDR1 SEHNR and CDR2 FQNEAQ (reference sequence). The CDR3 bases are TGTGCCAGCAGCCCCGGGCTTTCCTACGAGCAGTACTTC. It yields the protein CASSPGLSYEQYF.

The CDR3 is CASSQVPSGSYNEQFF. Here the CDR3 DNA reads TGCGCCAGCAGCCAAGTTCCTAGCGGCTCCTACAATGAGCAGTTCTTC. The chain uses TRBV4-1 and TRBJ2-1; 7 bases are a match to TRBD2. This CDR3 spans 16 amino acids. Trimming removed 1 base from V and 0 bases from J; junction bases left unmatched: 3. Germline CDR1 reads MGHRA; CDR2 reads YSYEKL.